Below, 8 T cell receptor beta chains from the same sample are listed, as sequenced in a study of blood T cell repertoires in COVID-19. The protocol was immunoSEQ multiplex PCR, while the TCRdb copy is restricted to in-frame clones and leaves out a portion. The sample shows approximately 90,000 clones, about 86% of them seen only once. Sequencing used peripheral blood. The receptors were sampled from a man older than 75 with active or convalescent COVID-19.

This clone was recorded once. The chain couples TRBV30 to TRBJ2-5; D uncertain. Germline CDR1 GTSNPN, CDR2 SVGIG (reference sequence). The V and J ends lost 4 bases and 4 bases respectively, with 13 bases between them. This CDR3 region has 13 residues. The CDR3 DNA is TGTGCCTGGAAGGTTTCGGGTTTAGAGACCCAGTACTTC. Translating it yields CAWKVSGLETQYF.

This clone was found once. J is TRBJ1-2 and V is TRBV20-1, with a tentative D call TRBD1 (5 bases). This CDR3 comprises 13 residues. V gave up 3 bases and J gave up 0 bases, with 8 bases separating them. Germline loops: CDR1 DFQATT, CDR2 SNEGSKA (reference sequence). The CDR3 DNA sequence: TGCAGTGCTAGTCCAGGGTCTAACTATGGCTACACCTTC. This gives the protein CSASPGSNYGYTF.

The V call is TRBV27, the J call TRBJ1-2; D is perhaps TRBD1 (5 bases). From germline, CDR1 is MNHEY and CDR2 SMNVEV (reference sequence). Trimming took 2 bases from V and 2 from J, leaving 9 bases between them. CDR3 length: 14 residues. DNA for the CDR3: TGTGCCAGCAGTTTAGGGGCAGGGAACTATGGCTACACCTTC. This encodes CASSLGAGNYGYTF.

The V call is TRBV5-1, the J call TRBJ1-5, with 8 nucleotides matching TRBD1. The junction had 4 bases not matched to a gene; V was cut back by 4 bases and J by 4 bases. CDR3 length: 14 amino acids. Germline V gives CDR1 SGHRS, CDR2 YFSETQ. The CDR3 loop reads CASSQGQGNQPQHF. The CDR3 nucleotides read TGCGCCAGCAGCCAAGGACAGGGTAATCAGCCCCAGCATTTT.

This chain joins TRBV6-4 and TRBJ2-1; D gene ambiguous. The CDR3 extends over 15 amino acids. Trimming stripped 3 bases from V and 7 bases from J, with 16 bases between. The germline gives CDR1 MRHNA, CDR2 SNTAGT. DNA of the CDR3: TGTGCCAGCAGTGAGGGCCCAACCCCTGGGAATGAGCAGTTCTTC. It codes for CASSEGPTPGNEQFF.

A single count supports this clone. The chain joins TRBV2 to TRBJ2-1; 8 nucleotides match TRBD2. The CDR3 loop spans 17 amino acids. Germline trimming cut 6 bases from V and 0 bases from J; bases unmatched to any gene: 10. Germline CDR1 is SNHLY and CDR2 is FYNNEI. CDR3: CASSKSGGPSSYNEQFF. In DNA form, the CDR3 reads TGTGCCAGCAGCAAATCGGGGGGGCCGAGCTCCTACAATGAGCAGTTCTTC.

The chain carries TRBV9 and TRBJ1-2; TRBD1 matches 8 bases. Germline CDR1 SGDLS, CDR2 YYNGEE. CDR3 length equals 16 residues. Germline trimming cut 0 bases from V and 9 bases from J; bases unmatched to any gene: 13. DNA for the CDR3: TGTGCCAGCAGCGTAGGTGGGACAGGCGCGGGGGGGAGCTACACCTTC. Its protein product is CASSVGGTGAGGSYTF.

Here the CDR3 reads CAWSEGGRYNEQFF. DNA for the CDR3: TGTGCCTGGAGTGAAGGGGGAAGGTACAATGAGCAGTTCTTC. V is TRBV30 and J is TRBJ2-1; perhaps TRBD1 as D (6 bases). V dropped 1 base and J dropped 4 bases, with 11 bases sitting between them. The CDR3 is made up of 14 amino acids. Germline V gives CDR1 GTSNPN, CDR2 SVGIG (reference sequence). Using reference TRBV30 and TRBJ2-1 for the parts outside the CDR3, the full variable domain is SQTIHQWPATLVQPVGSPLSLECTVEGTSNPNLYWYRQAAGRGLQLLFYSVGIGQISSEVPQNLSASRPQDRQFILSSKKLLLSDSGFYLCAWSEGGRYNEQFFGPGTRLTVL.